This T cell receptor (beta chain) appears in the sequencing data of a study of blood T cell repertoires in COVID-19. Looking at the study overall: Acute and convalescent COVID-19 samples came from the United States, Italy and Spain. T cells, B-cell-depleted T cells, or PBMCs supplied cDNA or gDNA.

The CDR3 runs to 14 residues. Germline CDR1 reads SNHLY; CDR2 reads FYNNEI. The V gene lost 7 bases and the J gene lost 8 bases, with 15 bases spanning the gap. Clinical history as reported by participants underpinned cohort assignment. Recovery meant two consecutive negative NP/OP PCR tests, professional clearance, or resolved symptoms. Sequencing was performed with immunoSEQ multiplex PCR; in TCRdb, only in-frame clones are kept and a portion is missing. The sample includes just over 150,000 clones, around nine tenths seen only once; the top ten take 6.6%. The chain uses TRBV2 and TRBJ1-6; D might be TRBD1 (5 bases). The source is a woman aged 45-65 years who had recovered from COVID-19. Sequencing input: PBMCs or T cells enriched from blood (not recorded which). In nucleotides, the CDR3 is TGTGCCAGCACGCGAGAACCCAGGGATTCACCCCTCCACTTT. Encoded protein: CASTREPRDSPLHF.